Below are 32 T cell receptor beta chains sequenced from a single sample in a study of CD8 T cells in ankylosing spondylitis. TCRdb used MiXCR to reprocess the 5' RACE reads, holding one entry per CDR3 protein. The sample has under 200,000 distinct CDR3 sequences; 11% are singletons. Sequencing was performed on blood, either unsorted or a sorted T cell fraction (not recorded which). These receptors were taken from a male donor with ankylosing spondylitis or in good health (not recorded which).

This clonotype was picked up many times. V is TRBV7-7 and J is TRBJ2-5; 7 bases fit TRBD2. J lost 6 bases, V lost 5 bases, and 6 bases had no gene match. Germline assignment: CDR1 SSHAT and CDR2 FNYEAQ (reference sequence). CDR3 size: 13 residues. The CDR3 DNA follows: TGTGCCAGCAGCCCACTGGGGGGGAAGACCCAGTACTTC. Amino acids: CASSPLGGKTQYF.

J is TRBJ1-1 and V is TRBV6-5, with a weak D call TRBD1 (5 bases). Trimming removed 0 bases from V and 1 base from J, with 18 bases in between. Germline CDR1 MNHEY, CDR2 SVGAGI. The CDR3 runs to 18 residues. The chain's CDR3 is CASSYSGPGGVGNTEAFF. CDR3 in DNA: TGTGCCAGCAGTTACTCCGGCCCTGGGGGGGTAGGGAACACTGAAGCTTTCTTT.

This rearrangement joins TRBV12-3 or TRBV12-4 to TRBJ2-3; the D is unclear. This CDR3 is built from 14 residues. V lost 6 bases to trimming and J lost 2 bases, with 12 bases between them. The CDR3 sequence: CASRLSRTTDTQYF. The DNA of the CDR3 is TGTGCCAGCAGGCTCTCGAGGACCACAGATACGCAGTATTTT.

This clonotype occurred many times. The chain joins TRBV28 to TRBJ2-7; 8 bases line up with TRBD2. With V trimmed by 4 bases and J by 5 bases, 19 bases remained unmatched. Germline lookup yields CDR1 MDHEN and CDR2 SYDVKM. This CDR3 has 18 residues. In nucleotides, the CDR3 is TGTGCCAGCAGTTCCATACCTCACTCGGGGGGGGTATTCAACGAGCAGTACTTC. Translating it yields CASSSIPHSGGVFNEQYF.

This clonotype was seen many times. The chain couples TRBV29-1 to TRBJ2-7, with 7 bases lining up with TRBD2. CDR3 length equals 13 residues. Germline V gene data show CDR1 as SQVTM and CDR2 as ANQGSEA. J gave up 6 bases and V 3 bases, and 8 bases lay outside the gene matches. The CDR3 reads CSVDPGRSGEQYF. CDR3 nucleotides: TGCAGCGTTGATCCCGGGAGGAGCGGCGAGCAGTACTTC.

This clonotype was counted only a few times. The chain uses TRBV5-1 and TRBJ2-5, with TRBD2 as a possible D gene (6 bases). Trimming pared 1 base from V and 3 bases from J, leaving 10 bases between. Looked up from germline, CDR1 is SGHRS and CDR2 is YFSETQ. CDR3 length: 14 amino acids. The CDR3 loop reads CASSLLAQKETQYF. The CDR3 DNA follows: TGCGCCAGCAGCTTGCTAGCGCAAAAAGAGACCCAGTACTTC.

V usage is TRBV20-1 and J usage is TRBJ2-2; TRBD2 matches at 7 bases. This CDR3 spans 14 amino acids. Germline CDR1 is DFQATT and CDR2 is SNEGSKA (reference sequence). CDR3 nucleotide sequence: TGCAGCATCCGGAGCGGGGTTTACACCGGGGAGCTGTTTTTT. Protein product: CSIRSGVYTGELFF.

The chain employs TRBV5-6 and TRBJ2-1, with D unresolved. V shed 2 bases and J shed 6 bases, with 9 bases lying between them. CDR3 size: 13 residues. The germline gives CDR1 SGHDT, CDR2 YYEEEE. The CDR3 loop is CASSFGPGNEQFF. In DNA form, the CDR3 reads TGTGCCAGCAGCTTCGGTCCGGGCAATGAGCAGTTCTTC.

This clonotype was seen a handful of times. The J gene is TRBJ1-1, the V gene TRBV7-2; D not certain. Looked up from germline, CDR1 is SGHTA and CDR2 is FQGNSA. The CDR3 is made up of 13 amino acids. The V end lost 0 bases, the J end lost 4 bases, and 6 bases lay between the germline ends. The CDR3, as DNA: TGTGCCAGCAGCTTAGCGGCAAGCACTGAAGCTTTCTTT. This encodes CASSLAASTEAFF.

There are many counts of this clonotype. CDR3 in amino acids: CASRLRTDEKLFF. In DNA form, the CDR3 reads TGTGCCAGCAGACTCCGGACCGATGAAAAACTGTTTTTT. The chain joins TRBV5-5 to TRBJ1-4; D unclear. This CDR3 has 13 residues. The V end lost 5 bases, the J end lost 6 bases, and 11 bases lay between the germline ends. The germline CDR1 and CDR2 sequences are SGHKS and YYEKEE (reference sequence).

The chain joins TRBV12-3 or TRBV12-4 to TRBJ2-1, with D perhaps matching TRBD2 (7 bases). The CDR3 is 16 amino acids. The V and J ends lost 5 bases and 4 bases respectively, with 18 bases between them. This chain's CDR3 is CASSKRGGDRYNEQFF. CDR3 DNA: TGTGCCAGCAGTAAGAGGGGGGGGGACCGGTACAATGAGCAGTTCTTC.

This clonotype was recorded at least ten times. The gene calls are TRBV5-1 and TRBJ2-2; a weak D match, TRBD1 (5 bases). Trimming removed 0 bases from V and 8 bases from J, with 8 bases in between. The CDR3 totals 13 residues. Germline V CDR1 and CDR2: SGHRS, YFSETQ. Written as DNA, the CDR3 is TGCGCCAGCAGCTTGGACTACAGGGGGGAGCTGTTTTTT. Amino acids: CASSLDYRGELFF.

This clonotype was seen a few times. The chain is built from TRBV4-3 and TRBJ1-6, with D tentatively TRBD1 (6 bases). Trimming pared 0 bases from V and 9 bases from J, leaving 12 bases between. This CDR3 region has 15 residues. Per the germline V gene, CDR1 is LGHNA and CDR2 is YSLEER. In DNA, the CDR3 is TGCGCCAGCAGCCAAGATAACAGGGAAGGTTCACCCCTCCACTTT. Protein: CASSQDNREGSPLHF.

In its sample, this clonotype was seen many times. V usage is TRBV20-1 and J usage is TRBJ1-6; no clear D gene. The CDR3 runs to 16 residues. Trimming removed 5 bases at V and 9 bases at J, with 23 bases between. Germline V gives CDR1 DFQATT, CDR2 SNEGSKA (reference sequence). The CDR3 coding sequence is TGCAGTGCTCACCCACTTGGCGGGGATCTTGGTTCACCCCTCCACTTT. Amino acids: CSAHPLGGDLGSPLHF.

This chain uses TRBV7-2 with TRBJ2-7, with TRBD1 as a possible D gene (6 bases). The V and J ends lost 8 bases and 0 bases respectively, with 14 bases between them. Looked up from germline, CDR1 is SGHTA and CDR2 is FQGNSA. This CDR3 is 14 amino acids long. The CDR3 loop is CASSKTGTSYEQYF. The CDR3 nucleotides are TGTGCCAGCTCGAAAACAGGGACCTCCTACGAGCAGTACTTC. Complete variable domain (other parts from reference TRBV7-2 and TRBJ2-7): GAGVSQSPSNKVTEKGKDVELRCDPISGHTALYWYRQSLGQGLEFLIYFQGNSAPDKSGLPSDRFSAERTGGSVSTLTIQRTQQEDSAVYLCASSKTGTSYEQYFGPGTRLTVT.

The table lists this clonotype with many counts. The chain couples TRBV7-8 to TRBJ1-1, with D possibly being TRBD1 (5 bases). CDR1 is SGHVS and CDR2 is FQNEAQ in the germline V gene. Trimming took 2 bases from V and 8 from J, leaving 12 bases between them. The CDR3 has 13 amino acids. CDR3 region: CASSLRQGVEAFF. As DNA, the CDR3 is TGTGCCAGCAGCTTAAGGCAGGGCGTCGAAGCTTTCTTT.

This clonotype was recorded at least ten times. V is TRBV15 and J is TRBJ2-5; D is undetermined. Per the germline V gene, CDR1 is LNHNV and CDR2 is YYDKDF (reference sequence). The CDR3 is made up of 15 amino acids. Trimming stripped 0 bases from V and 1 base from J, with 9 bases between. The CDR3 DNA is TGTGCCACCAGCAGAGATGGGTCCTCCCAAGAGACCCAGTACTTC. Amino acid sequence: CATSRDGSSQETQYF. Full variable domain (outside the CDR3, taken from reference TRBV15 and TRBJ2-5): DAMVIQNPRYQVTQFGKPVTLSCSQTLNHNVMYWYQQKSSQAPKLLFHYYDKDFNNEADTPDNFQSRRPNTSFCFLDIRSPGLGDTAMYLCATSRDGSSQETQYFGPGTRLLVL.

This clonotype was observed many times. V and J are TRBV5-1 and TRBJ1-1, with D perhaps matching TRBD1 (5 bases). This CDR3 region has 14 residues. Germline V gene lookup returns CDR1 SGHRS and CDR2 YFSETQ. V was shortened by 5 bases and J by 0 bases, with 11 bases between the two germline ends. The chain's CDR3 is CASSPGTVNTEAFF. The CDR3, as DNA: TGCGCCAGCAGTCCCGGGACGGTGAACACTGAAGCTTTCTTT.

The chain couples TRBV4-1 to TRBJ1-2, with 9 bases fitting TRBD1. CDR1 and CDR2 from the germline V gene are MGHRA and YSYEKL. The CDR3 is 15 amino acids. V shed 5 bases, J shed 0 bases, and the junction held 4 bases outside the gene matches. The CDR3 DNA sequence: TGCGCCAGCAGCGCGACAGGGGGAGCTAACTATGGCTACACCTTC. It codes for CASSATGGANYGYTF.

In this sample, this clonotype turned up a few times. This rearrangement joins TRBV6-1 to TRBJ2-1, with 13 bases aligning to TRBD2. Germline-derived CDR1 and CDR2 are MNHNS and SASEGT. CDR3 length equals 16 residues. V shed 0 bases, J shed 8 bases, and the junction held 4 bases outside the gene matches. For the CDR3, the DNA is TGTGCCAGCAGTGAAGCTACTAGCGGGAGGGAGGATGAGCAGTTCTTC. It specifies CASSEATSGREDEQFF.

This clonotype was picked up many times. In nucleotides, the CDR3 is TGTGCCACCAGTGATTCATCCGTGGCCGCGGGGGGCTACACCTTC. Translated, it gives CATSDSSVAAGGYTF. The gene calls are TRBV24-1 and TRBJ1-2; the D is unclear. The CDR3 consists of 15 residues. The V end was cut by 2 bases, the J end by 8 bases, with 17 bases between. Looked up from germline, CDR1 is KGHDR and CDR2 is SFDVKD.

The gene calls are TRBV7-2 and TRBJ2-3, with 8 bases that match TRBD1. V dropped 5 bases and J dropped 1; count of bases not matched to a gene: 8. CDR1 and CDR2 (germline): SGHTA, FQGNSA. This CDR3 has 16 residues. This CDR3 is CASSLGTGDRTDTQYF. DNA of the CDR3: TGTGCCAGCAGCCTCGGGACAGGCGATCGCACAGATACGCAGTATTTT.

The sample holds many counts of this clonotype. The chain joins TRBV9 to TRBJ2-3; possible D gene TRBD1, 7 bases. The V end lost 4 bases, the J end lost 7 bases, and 19 bases lay between the germline ends. Germline CDR1 reads SGDLS; CDR2 reads YYNGEE. The CDR3 sequence is 15 residues long. The CDR3 DNA is TGTGCCAGCAGCACTCGCGGAGGGGGCGGGAATACGCAGTATTTT. Translating it yields CASSTRGGGGNTQYF.

The chain links TRBV7-8 to TRBJ2-1; 7 positions agree with TRBD2. CDR3 length: 12 residues. The trim removed 6 bases at V and 10 bases at J, leaving 6 bases unmatched. The germline gives CDR1 SGHVS, CDR2 FQNEAQ. The CDR3 is CASSTREGEQFF. The CDR3 DNA follows: TGTGCCAGCAGTACTAGGGAGGGGGAGCAGTTCTTC.

This clonotype was detected ten times or more. For the CDR3, the DNA is TGTGCCAGCAGTTTACGGGGGACCTATGGCTACACCTTC. This codes for CASSLRGTYGYTF. The chain recombines TRBV27 with TRBJ1-2; a possible D gene is TRBD1 (5 bases). Germline V CDR1 and CDR2: MNHEY, SMNVEV (reference sequence). This CDR3 comprises 13 residues. The germline V and J ends were trimmed by 2 bases and 4 bases, with 8 bases remaining between them.

The rearrangement links TRBV19 to TRBJ1-5; D is uncertain. Germline CDR1 LNHDA, CDR2 SQIVND (reference sequence). V lost 10 bases to trimming and J lost 4 bases, with 17 bases between them. This CDR3 comprises 14 residues. This CDR3 reads CATKLRDINQPQHF. CDR3 in DNA: TGTGCCACCAAGCTAAGGGATATTAATCAGCCCCAGCATTTT.

The chain combines TRBV5-1 with TRBJ2-2; the D is unclear. The V gene's germline CDR1 is SGHRS and CDR2 YFSETQ. The CDR3 extends over 14 amino acids. Trimming stripped 1 base from V and 9 bases from J, with 13 bases between. CDR3 sequence reads: CASSLPVQARELFF. The CDR3 DNA follows: TGCGCCAGCAGCTTGCCCGTCCAAGCCCGGGAGCTGTTTTTT.

In its sample, this clonotype was seen a few times. The gene calls are TRBV20-1 and TRBJ2-7, with 7 bases matching TRBD1. Per the germline V gene, CDR1 is DFQATT and CDR2 is SNEGSKA (reference sequence). The J segment lost 6 bases and the V segment lost 5 bases, leaving 13 bases of the junction unmatched. CDR3 size: 14 residues. The CDR3 loop reads CSAFGQATGAEQYF. For the CDR3, the DNA is TGCAGTGCTTTCGGACAGGCGACGGGTGCCGAGCAGTACTTC.

The J gene is TRBJ2-5, the V gene TRBV28, with TRBD2 as a possible D gene (5 bases). Trimming shortened V by 2 bases and J by 7 bases, and 14 bases separated the two germline ends. CDR1 is MDHEN and CDR2 is SYDVKM in the germline V gene. The CDR3 sequence is 14 residues long. Written as DNA, the CDR3 is TGTGCCAGCAGTTTAAGTGGAGGAGGCGGGACCCAGTACTTC. Translated: CASSLSGGGGTQYF.

For this clonotype: This may be a read error: a much more frequent sequence differs by one nucleotide. This chain connects TRBV7-2 to TRBJ1-5, with 7 bases aligning to TRBD1. The CDR3 sequence is 14 residues long. The V gene's germline CDR1 is SGHTA and CDR2 FQGNSA. The CDR3 is CVSSARQGSQPQHF. In DNA form, the CDR3 reads TGTGTCAGCAGCGCTAGACAGGGTAGTCAGCCCCAGCATTTT.

On this clonotype: A clone one base away is much larger, so this may be a read error. The chain links TRBV4-1 to TRBJ2-1, with D perhaps matching TRBD2 (6 bases). CDR1 is MGHRA, CDR2 YSYEKL, per germline. The CDR3 is 17 residues long. In nucleotides, the CDR3 is TGCGCCAGCAGCCAAGGTCCTCACGGGAAGGACTACACTGAGCAGTTCTTC. This sequence encodes CASSQGPHGKDYTEQFF.

The sample holds many counts of this clonotype. The J gene is TRBJ2-7, the V gene TRBV9, with TRBD1 matching 7 bases. Germline CDR1 reads SGDLS; CDR2 reads YYNGEE. This CDR3 is built from 14 residues. V was clipped by 6 bases and J by 4 bases; unmatched bases: 10. The CDR3 DNA sequence: TGTGCCAGCACTGCCGGGGACAGAGATTACGAGCAGTACTTC. It is translated as CASTAGDRDYEQYF.